Listed below are T cell receptor beta chains from one sample, sequenced in a study of T cell responses to AZD1222 COVID-19 vaccine. Data came from immunoSEQ multiplex PCR; TCRdb stores just in-frame clones and leaves some out. The sample includes under 200,000 clones, over 75% seen only once; the top ten take about 1.6%. This sample comprised peripheral blood, obtained on day 0 of AZD1222 vaccination. Every receptor here comes from an adult in good health. Each CDR3 is given with its conserved first and last residue. A D gene is named only where the DNA matches it firmly. Part of the rows lack a size; the others show once, few, many or a class for expanded clones.

d_gene | j_gene | len | abundance | v_gene | CDR3nt | CDR3aa
NA | TRBJ1-2 | 14 | NA | TRBV27 | TGTGCCAGCAGGACCCTCAGGACGAACTATGGCTACACCTTC | CASRTLRTNYGYTF
NA | TRBJ1-1 | 14 | NA | TRBV6-5 | TGTGCCAGCAGTTTCGGTGGGGGGTTGGCTGAAGCTTTCTTT | CASSFGGGLAEAFF
NA | TRBJ1-3 | 16 | NA | TRBV18 | TGTGCCAGCTCACCACTGAGGCTCGACTCTGGAAACACCATATATTTT | CASSPLRLDSGNTIYF
TRBD1 | TRBJ1-3 | 14 | NA | TRBV30 | TGTGCCTGCGGGACAGGGGTATACGGAAACACCATATATTTT | CACGTGVYGNTIYF
NA | TRBJ1-1 | 14 | NA | TRBV28 | TGTGCCAGCAGTTCCAGGGTGGTGAACACTGAAGCTTTCTTT | CASSSRVVNTEAFF
NA | TRBJ1-6 | 15 | NA | TRBV27 | TGTGCCAGCAGTTTAGCGCCAGGGCGGGTTTCACCCCTCCACTTT | CASSLAPGRVSPLHF
NA | TRBJ2-2 | 15 | few | TRBV6-5 | TGTGCCAGCAGAACCGGGACGGGGAACACCGGGGAGCTGTTTTTT | CASRTGTGNTGELFF
NA | TRBJ2-5 | 14 | NA | TRBV6-2/TRBV6-3 | TGTGCCAGCAGTCGGGGCTGGGGGGATGAGACCCAGTACTTC | CASSRGWGDETQYF
NA | TRBJ2-3 | 15 | NA | TRBV5-4 | TGTGCCAGCAGGGTGGGCAGGACCAACACAGATACGCAGTATTTT | CASRVGRTNTDTQYF
TRBD1 | TRBJ1-2 | 14 | few | TRBV7-8 | TGTGCCAGCAGCTCGAGACAGGGATACTATGGCTACACCTTC | CASSSRQGYYGYTF
NA | TRBJ1-1 | 12 | NA | TRBV12-3/TRBV12-4 | TGTGCCAGCAGGGGCGGGGGCCCTGAAGCTTTCTTT | CASRGGGPEAFF
NA | TRBJ1-2 | 13 | once | TRBV11-2 | TGTGCCAGCAGCTTAGCGGGAGCCTATGGCTACACCTTC | CASSLAGAYGYTF
NA | TRBJ1-1 | 15 | NA | TRBV28 | TGTGCCAGCAGTGAACATTGGGGACGCGACACTGAAGCTTTCTTT | CASSEHWGRDTEAFF
NA | TRBJ1-1 | 14 | NA | TRBV10-1 | TGCGCCAGCAGTGATGGGGGGCGCGGCACTGAAGCTTTCTTT | CASSDGGRGTEAFF
NA | TRBJ1-5 | 14 | NA | TRBV5-6 | TGTGCCAGCAGTACCGGACAGTACAATCAGCCCCAGCATTTT | CASSTGQYNQPQHF
NA | TRBJ1-4 | 14 | NA | TRBV5-1 | TGCGCCAGCAGCTCTCCATGGGGCGATGAAAAACTGTTTTTT | CASSSPWGDEKLFF
NA | TRBJ2-2 | 14 | NA | TRBV11-2 | TGTGCCAGCAGCTACTCCGGGACTTCCGGGGAGCTGTTTTTT | CASSYSGTSGELFF
NA | TRBJ1-2 | 14 | NA | TRBV6-4 | TGTGCCAGCAGTGACTCGAGCAGGTCCCGTGGCTACACCTTC | CASSDSSRSRGYTF
TRBD2 | TRBJ2-1 | 15 | NA | TRBV5-1 | TGCGCCAGCAGCCTGACTAGCGGGGGGGTACATGAGCAGTTCTTC | CASSLTSGGVHEQFF
NA | TRBJ1-3 | 16 | NA | TRBV9 | TGTGCCAGCAGCGTAGATGGAGGGGCGCGGGGAAACACCATATATTTT | CASSVDGGARGNTIYF
TRBD1 | TRBJ2-1 | 16 | few | TRBV9 | TGTGCCAGCAGCCCAACAGGGGGCGCATCCTACAATGAGCAGTTCTTC | CASSPTGGASYNEQFF
NA | TRBJ1-5 | 13 | NA | TRBV6-4 | TGTGCCAGCAGTGCGTCGGGCAATCAGCCCCAGCATTTT | CASSASGNQPQHF
NA | TRBJ1-2 | 13 | few | TRBV2 | TGTGCCAGCAGAATCTTGGGGATCTATGGCTACACCTTC | CASRILGIYGYTF
TRBD1 | TRBJ1-6 | 18 | NA | TRBV4-1 | TGCGCCAGCAGCCAAGAAGGGACAGGGAGCTCCTATAATTCACCCCTCCACTTT | CASSQEGTGSSYNSPLHF
NA | TRBJ1-2 | 16 | once | TRBV7-8 | TGTGCCAGCAGCTTAAGGGACTCCTCCGGCCTCTATGGCTACACCTTC | CASSLRDSSGLYGYTF
NA | TRBJ1-1 | 14 | NA | TRBV5-1 | TGCGCCAGCAGCTTGAACGAGGGTGGGGTCGAAGCTTTCTTT | CASSLNEGGVEAFF
TRBD1 | TRBJ2-7 | 14 | NA | TRBV15 | TGTGCCACCAGCAGATACGACAGGGCCTACGAGCAGTACTTC | CATSRYDRAYEQYF
NA | TRBJ1-3 | 16 | NA | TRBV6-1 | TGTGCCAGCAGTGAAGTTACAGAAATCTCTGGAAACACCATATATTTT | CASSEVTEISGNTIYF
TRBD1 | TRBJ1-6 | 17 | NA | TRBV5-5 | TGTGCCAGCAGCGGACAGGGACCTCTTGGCGGAGGGTCACCCCTCCACTTT | CASSGQGPLGGGSPLHF
NA | TRBJ1-2 | 16 | NA | TRBV5-5 | TGTGCCAGCAGCTTGGAAGGAGGGGGAGCAAACTATGGCTACACCTTC | CASSLEGGGANYGYTF
TRBD1 | TRBJ2-1 | 15 | NA | TRBV9 | TGTGCCAGCAGCGTAGTTGGGACAGGGGGGGATGAGCAGTTCTTC | CASSVVGTGGDEQFF
NA | TRBJ1-1 | 13 | NA | TRBV6-1 | TGTGCCAGCAGTGAAAACGGGGGGCGCGGCGCTTTCTTT | CASSENGGRGAFF
TRBD1 | TRBJ1-1 | 16 | NA | TRBV28 | TGTGCCAGCAGTTCACCCGGGACAGGGATGAACACTGAAGCTTTCTTT | CASSSPGTGMNTEAFF
NA | TRBJ1-1 | 14 | NA | TRBV6-5 | TGTGCCAGCAGCCTACGGGGAAGTGTCAATGAAGCTTTCTTT | CASSLRGSVNEAFF
NA | TRBJ2-3 | 12 | NA | TRBV5-4 | TGTGCCAGCAGCTCCCTTACAGATACGCAGTATTTT | CASSSLTDTQYF
NA | TRBJ1-2 | 13 | NA | TRBV4-1 | TGCGCCAGCAGCCAAGATTGGGGTTATGGCTACACCTTC | CASSQDWGYGYTF
NA | TRBJ1-3 | 16 | once | TRBV10-3 | TGTGCCATCAAGAAATCCGACCGAACAAGCGGAAACACCATATATTTT | CAIKKSDRTSGNTIYF
TRBD2 | TRBJ2-3 | 14 | NA | TRBV2 | TGTGCCAGCGGGATAGCGGGGGATACAGATACGCAGTATTTT | CASGIAGDTDTQYF
NA | TRBJ1-5 | 12 | few | TRBV12-3/TRBV12-4 | TGTGCCAGCACCACCTCGGGTGAACCCCAGCATTTT | CASTTSGEPQHF
NA | TRBJ2-7 | 13 | NA | TRBV6-5 | TGTGCCAGCAGTTACTCTTTATCTGGCGGGCAGTACTTC | CASSYSLSGGQYF
TRBD2 | TRBJ2-1 | 16 | NA | TRBV2 | TGTGCCAGCAGTGAAATAGCGGGGGGGCCTTACAATGAGCAGTTCTTC | CASSEIAGGPYNEQFF
NA | TRBJ1-5 | 12 | NA | TRBV6-5 | TGTGCCAGCAGTTCCCCAGGAGGGCCCCAGCATTTT | CASSSPGGPQHF
NA | TRBJ1-6 | 15 | once | TRBV27 | TGTGCCAGCAGCCCTGCACAGGGCGGTAATTCACCCCTCCACTTT | CASSPAQGGNSPLHF
NA | TRBJ2-7 | 14 | NA | TRBV7-2 | TGTGCCAGCAGCTTATATCCAGAATCCTACGAGCAGTACTTC | CASSLYPESYEQYF
TRBD1 | TRBJ2-1 | 15 | once | TRBV28 | TGTGCCAGCAGTTTAACAGGGGGCTCCTACAATGAGCAGTTCTTC | CASSLTGGSYNEQFF
NA | TRBJ2-1 | 13 | NA | TRBV3-1/TRBV3-2 | TGTGCCAGCAGCCAAAGCTCCTACAATGAGCAGTTCTTC | CASSQSSYNEQFF
TRBD2 | TRBJ2-3 | 16 | NA | TRBV7-3 | TGTGCCAGCAGCTGGACTAGCGGGGGGGTCACAGATACGCAGTATTTT | CASSWTSGGVTDTQYF
NA | TRBJ1-3 | 14 | NA | TRBV7-8 | TGTGCCAGCAGCCGGGTCCTCTCTGGAAACACCATATATTTT | CASSRVLSGNTIYF
NA | TRBJ1-4 | 16 | NA | TRBV28 | TGTGCCAGCCATAAAGGGTGGGGATCTACTAATGAAAAACTGTTTTTT | CASHKGWGSTNEKLFF
NA | TRBJ2-4 | 11 | NA | TRBV20-1 | TGCAGTGCTAGACCGGGGGACATTCAGTACTTC | CSARPGDIQYF
TRBD1 | TRBJ2-7 | 15 | NA | TRBV10-3 | TGTGCCATCAGTGAGTGGGGACAGGGAGCCTACGAGCAGTACTTC | CAISEWGQGAYEQYF
TRBD2 | TRBJ2-4 | 13 | once | TRBV6-5 | TGTGCCACCCGAGCGGGACCCCAAAACATTCAGTACTTC | CATRAGPQNIQYF
NA | TRBJ2-1 | 15 | NA | TRBV5-1 | TGCGCCAGCAGCTCAACAATATTCTCCTACAATGAGCAGTTCTTC | CASSSTIFSYNEQFF
TRBD1 | TRBJ1-2 | 13 | NA | TRBV28 | TGTGCCAGCAGGCGGGACAGGGGGAATGGCTACACCTTC | CASRRDRGNGYTF
NA | TRBJ2-3 | 14 | NA | TRBV5-1 | TGCGCCAGCAGCTTGGAAGCGGGCCCAGATACGCAGTATTTT | CASSLEAGPDTQYF
NA | TRBJ1-1 | 11 | NA | TRBV5-8 | TGTGCCAGCAGCTTGCGAACTGAAGCTTTCTTT | CASSLRTEAFF
NA | TRBJ2-5 | 15 | NA | TRBV9 | TGTGCCAGCAGCGCCCCGGCCCGGGGGCGGGAGACCCAGTACTTC | CASSAPARGRETQYF
NA | TRBJ1-2 | 14 | NA | TRBV19 | TGTGCCAGTAGTAAGGCAGGGATTAACTATGGCTACACCTTC | CASSKAGINYGYTF
TRBD2 | TRBJ2-1 | 15 | NA | TRBV7-7 | TGTGCTAGCAGCCGAGATAGCGGGGGGGCCAGTGAGCAGTTCTTC | CASSRDSGGASEQFF